This T cell receptor (beta chain) originates from a study of early T cells in non-severe SARS-CoV-2 infection. Study-wide context: Sequencing of unsorted whole blood was done on bulk RNA, leaving chains unpaired. Study-wide results and limits: The VDJdb matching leaned toward anti-spike CD8 responses and overlooked private and CD4 specificities.

Notes on this clonotype: The target antigen is unknown.

Unique molecular identifier tags were affixed to discrete cDNA molecules. One entry per CDR3 protein results from TCRdb running MiXCR on the 5' RACE reads. The sample holds about 64,000 distinct CDR3 sequences, just under 5% seen once. V dropped 5 bases and J dropped 1; count of bases not matched to a gene: 10. The CDR3 spans 16 residues. V gene TRBV12-3 or TRBV12-4 combines with J gene TRBJ2-7, with 8 bases fitting TRBD1. Source material: whole blood. This TCR was recovered from an adult who was a healthcare worker with PCR-confirmed SARS-CoV-2 infection or an uninfected control (not recorded which). The CDR3 here is CASSPDRVFRSYEQYF. DNA of the CDR3: TGTGCCAGCAGTCCGGACAGGGTGTTTCGGTCCTACGAGCAGTACTTC.